Each of the 9 T cell receptor beta chains below was sequenced from the same sample in a study of identical twins. MiXCR was run by TCRdb on the 5' RACE reads, yielding one entry per CDR3 protein. The sample lists hundreds of thousands of distinct CDR3 sequences; roughly an eighth were seen once. This sample was shared with a second study, whose subject was yellow fever vaccine responses in identical twins.

Sequencing was done on a sample of CD8+ T cells sorted from blood. Source of these receptors: a woman aged 18-35 years in good health.

This clonotype was seen a few times. The gene calls are TRBV28 and TRBJ1-1, with a possible D match to TRBD1 (5 bases). Trimming left V 3 bases short and J 5 bases short, with 13 bases between. Germline loops: CDR1 MDHEN, CDR2 SYDVKM. The CDR3 is 14 residues long. The CDR3 loop is CASSFWQGGTEAFF. The CDR3 region has the DNA TGTGCCAGCAGTTTCTGGCAGGGCGGGACTGAAGCTTTCTTT.

This clonotype was detected ten times or more. The chain couples TRBV5-1 to TRBJ2-2, with D unresolved. This CDR3 contains 15 residues. CDR1 and CDR2 (germline): SGHRS, YFSETQ. V gave up 0 bases and J gave up 1 base, with 7 bases separating them. The chain's CDR3 is CASSLGLRNTGELFF. CDR3 bases: TGCGCCAGCAGCTTGGGACTCAGGAACACCGGGGAGCTGTTTTTT.

This clonotype was counted at least ten times. This sequence joins TRBV12-3 or TRBV12-4 and TRBJ2-7; 7 bases fit TRBD2. The CDR3 runs 14 residues. The ends lost 3 bases at V and 1 base at J; junction bases unmatched: 3. The CDR3 sequence: CASSFAGVSYEQYF. The CDR3, as DNA: TGTGCCAGCAGTTTCGCGGGAGTGTCCTACGAGCAGTACTTC.

This clonotype occurred a few times. The chain joins TRBV4-2 to TRBJ2-7; D gene unclear. V shed 1 base and J shed 3 bases, with 19 bases lying between them. CDR3 length: 17 residues. Germline CDR1 is LGHNA and CDR2 is YNFKEQ. The CDR3 spells CASSQALSELVHYEQYF. The CDR3, as DNA: TGTGCCAGCAGCCAAGCCTTATCGGAATTGGTCCACTACGAGCAGTACTTC.

This clonotype has at least ten counts. The gene calls are TRBV20-1 and TRBJ1-5; D remains ambiguous. The CDR3 loop spans 13 amino acids. Germline CDR1 is DFQATT and CDR2 is SNEGSKA (reference sequence). Trimming took 3 bases from V and 8 from J, leaving 14 bases between them. DNA of the CDR3: TGCAGTGCTAGTCCCTCGGAGCGGAAGCCCCAGCATTTT. It specifies CSASPSERKPQHF.

The V gene is TRBV20-1, the J gene TRBJ2-3, with no clear D. CDR1 and CDR2 (germline): DFQATT, SNEGSKA (reference sequence). Between the trimmed V and J ends, which lost 1 base and 2 bases, there was a span of 10 bases. This CDR3 spans 14 amino acids. The CDR3 DNA sequence: TGCAGTGCTAGAGGTTTGCTTCCCACAGATACGCAGTATTTT. Translating gives CSARGLLPTDTQYF.

This clonotype was counted only a few times. The chain has TRBV20-1 and TRBJ2-1; TRBD1 or TRBD2 may be the D gene (5 bases each). This CDR3 contains 11 residues. The V end was cut by 1 base, the J end by 10 bases, with 8 bases between. CDR1 DFQATT and CDR2 SNEGSKA come from the germline V gene (reference sequence). CDR3 nucleotides: TGCAGTGCTAGAGTGGGGACGGAGCAGTTCTTC. Protein product: CSARVGTEQFF.

This clonotype came up many times. V is TRBV7-8 and J is TRBJ2-7; tentative D call: TRBD2 (5 bases). The CDR3 is made up of 16 amino acids. The V gene's germline CDR1 is SGHVS and CDR2 FQNEAQ. V was trimmed by 3 bases and J by 5 bases, leaving 20 bases between them. The CDR3 loop reads CASSFLGVSSVDEQYF. The CDR3 DNA is TGTGCCAGCAGCTTCCTCGGGGTCTCATCTGTCGACGAGCAGTACTTC.

About this clonotype: A much larger clone is a single base away; this may be a read error. The chain links TRBV12-3 or TRBV12-4 to TRBJ2-1; D ambiguous. This CDR3 contains 13 residues. CDR3 bases: TGTGCCAGCAGTTTTCTGGGGTCGGATGAGCAGCTCTTC. Its translation is CASSFLGSDEQLF.